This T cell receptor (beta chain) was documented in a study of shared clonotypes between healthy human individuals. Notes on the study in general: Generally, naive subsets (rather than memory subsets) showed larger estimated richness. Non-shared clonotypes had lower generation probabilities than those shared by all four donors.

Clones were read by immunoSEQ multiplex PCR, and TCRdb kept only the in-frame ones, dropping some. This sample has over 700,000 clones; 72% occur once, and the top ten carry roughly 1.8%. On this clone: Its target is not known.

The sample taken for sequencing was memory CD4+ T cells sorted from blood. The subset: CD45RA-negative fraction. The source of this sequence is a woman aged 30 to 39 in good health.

Written as DNA, the CDR3 is TGTGCCAGCAGCCCAAGGGGCTTGGGTTCTTACAATGAGCAGTTCTTC. Its protein product is CASSPRGLGSYNEQFF. This sequence joins TRBV11-1 and TRBJ2-1; D perhaps matches TRBD1 (5 bases). V was shortened by 5 bases and J by 4 bases, with 18 bases between the two germline ends. Looked up from germline, CDR1 is SGHAT and CDR2 is FQDESV (reference sequence). There are 16 residues in the CDR3.